This T cell receptor beta chain was captured in a study of cytomegalovirus exposure and HLA in healthy donors. TCRdb's copy holds only in-frame clones and misses some; the assay was immunoSEQ multiplex PCR. The data contain about 140,000 clones, about 90% of them singletons. In the case of this clone: Its target is unknown.

Germline lookup yields CDR1 SGHDN and CDR2 FVKESK. The junction had 8 bases not matched to a gene; V was cut back by 4 bases and J by 3 bases. The CDR3 runs to 16 residues. Study findings and constraints: With high specificity and sensitivity, the classifier reportedly diagnosed cytomegalovirus status. The study designated 164 TCR beta chains cytomegalovirus-associated. In a later analysis, first-cohort TCR clusters were found to tend to co-occur in the roughly 120 validation repertoires.

The receptor was derived from a man between 18 and 29 years old in good health and CMV-seronegative. The chain uses TRBV14 and TRBJ2-7; 11 bases agree with TRBD2. Source material: PBMCs. The CDR3 DNA reads TGTGCCAGCAGCCGCTACCTGGGACTAGCGGTCTACGAGCAGTACTTC. Amino acid sequence: CASSRYLGLAVYEQYF.